A selection of T cell receptor beta chains follows, all from one sample in a study of CD8 T cells in ankylosing spondylitis. TCRdb independently ran MiXCR on the 5' RACE reads; one entry per CDR3 protein. In the table there are 470,000 or so distinct CDR3 sequences, 25% to 30% of which are singletons. Sequencing was performed on blood, either unsorted or a sorted T cell fraction (not recorded which). The receptors shown here come from a male donor with ankylosing spondylitis. The CDR3 runs from the conserved cysteine through the conserved F or W.

V	J	CDR3
TRBV15	TRBJ2-7	CATSRTGGGYEQYF
TRBV6-1	TRBJ2-6	CASSEDSIRAYSGANVLTF
TRBV11-2	TRBJ2-5	CASSFPKGGRETQYF
TRBV6-5	TRBJ2-2	CASSYGGELFF
TRBV2	TRBJ2-5	CASQQGTEETQYF
TRBV20-1	TRBJ2-2	CSAPLPGGDGELFF
TRBV6-1	TRBJ2-1	CASSPLTTLRWLVYNEQFF
TRBV5-1	TRBJ2-5	CASSLGEGLRETQYF
TRBV7-9	TRBJ1-2	CASSAPGVGFLGYTF
TRBV12-3/TRBV12-4	TRBJ1-6	CASSWRGLINSPLHF
TRBV29-1	TRBJ1-3	CSVERGNTIYF
TRBV9	TRBJ1-6	CASSVVEGDGSPLHF
TRBV4-1	TRBJ1-1	CASSPPPGYTEAFF
TRBV10-3	TRBJ2-3	CATGTSGRITDTQYF
TRBV19	TRBJ1-1	CASSAAWGAENTEAFF
TRBV20-1	TRBJ2-3	CSAWTSGRTNTQYF
TRBV3-1	TRBJ1-5	CASSTYGQLNQPQHF
TRBV24-1	TRBJ2-5	CATQGRAGAVETQYF
TRBV11-2	TRBJ2-3	CASSLDPGTSYTQYF
TRBV6-1	TRBJ2-1	CASSEAYHRTAKKEYNEQFF
TRBV7-9	TRBJ2-1	CASSFMAGGEQFF
TRBV29-1	TRBJ2-5	CSSRRTWETQYF
TRBV28	TRBJ2-7	CASSFGRGSYEQYF
TRBV20-1	TRBJ2-7	CNASKGTDLSYEQYF
TRBV5-1	TRBJ2-1	CASSLVSLGLGTNEQFF
TRBV4-1	TRBJ1-1	CASSQAQQTTEAFF
TRBV20-1	TRBJ1-2	CSASPGRQGSLGYTF
TRBV12-3/TRBV12-4	TRBJ2-1	CASSLSGSDEQFF
TRBV24-1	TRBJ1-1	CATSDSGRGRRDTEAFF
TRBV9	TRBJ2-1	CASSSQGGLAGAGEQFF
TRBV20-1	TRBJ1-5	CSARQGSGNQPQHF